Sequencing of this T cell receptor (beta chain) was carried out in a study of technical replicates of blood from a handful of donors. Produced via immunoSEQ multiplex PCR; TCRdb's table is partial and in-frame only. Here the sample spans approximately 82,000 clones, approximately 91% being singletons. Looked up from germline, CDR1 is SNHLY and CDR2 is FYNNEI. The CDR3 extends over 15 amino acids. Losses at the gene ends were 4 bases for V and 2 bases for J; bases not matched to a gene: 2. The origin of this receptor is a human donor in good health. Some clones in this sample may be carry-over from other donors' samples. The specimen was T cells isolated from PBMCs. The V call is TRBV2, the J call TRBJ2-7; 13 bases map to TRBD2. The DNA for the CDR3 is TGTGCCAGCAGTGGACTAGCGGGAGGAACCTACGAGCAGTACTTC. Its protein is CASSGLAGGTYEQYF.